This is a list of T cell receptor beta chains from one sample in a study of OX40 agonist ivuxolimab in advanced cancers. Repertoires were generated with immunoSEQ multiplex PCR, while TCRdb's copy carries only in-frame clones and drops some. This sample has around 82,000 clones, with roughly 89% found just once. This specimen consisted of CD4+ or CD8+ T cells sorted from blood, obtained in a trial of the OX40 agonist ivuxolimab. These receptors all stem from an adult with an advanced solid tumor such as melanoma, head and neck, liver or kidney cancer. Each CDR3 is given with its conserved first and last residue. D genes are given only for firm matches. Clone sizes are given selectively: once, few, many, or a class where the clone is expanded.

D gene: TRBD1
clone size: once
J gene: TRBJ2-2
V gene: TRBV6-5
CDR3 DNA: TGTGCCAGCAGTTCCCACCGACAGGGAACCGGGGAGCTGTTTTTT
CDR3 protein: CASSSHRQGTGELFF

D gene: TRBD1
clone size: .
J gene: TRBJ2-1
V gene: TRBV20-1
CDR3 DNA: TGCAGTGCCCCCAGGGGGAATGAGCAGTTCTTC
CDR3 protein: CSAPRGNEQFF

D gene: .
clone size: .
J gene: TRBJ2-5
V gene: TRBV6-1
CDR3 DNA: TGTGCCAGCAGCGCAGTTGTCGTTGCCGAGACCCAGTACTTC
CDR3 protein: CASSAVVVAETQYF

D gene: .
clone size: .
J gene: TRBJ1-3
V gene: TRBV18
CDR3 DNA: TGTGCCAGCTCACCACCAGGCGCAAACACCATATATTTT
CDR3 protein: CASSPPGANTIYF

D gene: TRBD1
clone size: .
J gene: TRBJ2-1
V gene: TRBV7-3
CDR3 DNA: TGTGCCAGCAGCTTAGGGACAGGGATAGACAATGAGCAGTTCTTC
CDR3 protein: CASSLGTGIDNEQFF

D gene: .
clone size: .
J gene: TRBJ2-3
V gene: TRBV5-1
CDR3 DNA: TGCGCCAGCAGCAGCGGACAGTTCCCTAGCACAGATACGCAGTATTTT
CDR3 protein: CASSSGQFPSTDTQYF

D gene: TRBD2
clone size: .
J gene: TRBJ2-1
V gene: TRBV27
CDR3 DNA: TGTGCCAGCAGTTTAGCTCTAGCGGGAGTCAATGAGCAGTTCTTC
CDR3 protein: CASSLALAGVNEQFF

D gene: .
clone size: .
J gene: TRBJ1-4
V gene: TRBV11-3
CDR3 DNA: TGTGCCAGCAGTGGACAGTCTAATGAAAAACTGTTTTTT
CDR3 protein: CASSGQSNEKLFF

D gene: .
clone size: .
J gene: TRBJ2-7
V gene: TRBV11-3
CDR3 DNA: TGTGCCAGCACCTCTGGGGCAGACTCCTACGAGCAGTACTTC
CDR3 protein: CASTSGADSYEQYF

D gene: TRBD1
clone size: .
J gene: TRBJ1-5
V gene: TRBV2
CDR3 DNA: TGTGCCAGCAGTGGTACAGGGGGCCTCAATCAGCCCCAGCATTTT
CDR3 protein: CASSGTGGLNQPQHF

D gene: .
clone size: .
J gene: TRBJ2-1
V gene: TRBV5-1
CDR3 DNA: TGCGCCAGCTCCTTCGGGGCTGTGGGCGTCTACAATGAGCAGTTCTTC
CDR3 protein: CASSFGAVGVYNEQFF

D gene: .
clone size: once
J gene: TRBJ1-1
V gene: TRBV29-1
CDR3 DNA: TGCAGCGTTGAAAGGGTGGAGAACACTGAAGCTTTCTTT
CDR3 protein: CSVERVENTEAFF

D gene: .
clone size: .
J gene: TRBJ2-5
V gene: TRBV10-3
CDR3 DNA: TGTGCCATCAGTGGGGGGATGGAGAGAGGAGAGACCCAGTACTTC
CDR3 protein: CAISGGMERGETQYF

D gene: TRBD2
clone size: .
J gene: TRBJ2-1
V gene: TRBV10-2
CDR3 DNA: TGCGCCAGCAGACTCAGACTTGGGGCGGGGGATGAGCAGTTCTTC
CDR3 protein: CASRLRLGAGDEQFF

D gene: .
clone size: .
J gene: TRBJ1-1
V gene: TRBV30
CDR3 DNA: TGTGCCTGGGAACCGGGACATACGAACACTGAAGCTTTCTTT
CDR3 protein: CAWEPGHTNTEAFF

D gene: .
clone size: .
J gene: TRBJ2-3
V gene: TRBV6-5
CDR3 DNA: TGTGCCAGCAGTTACTCCTGGCCGGAGGGGGGGGATACGCAGTATTTT
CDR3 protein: CASSYSWPEGGDTQYF

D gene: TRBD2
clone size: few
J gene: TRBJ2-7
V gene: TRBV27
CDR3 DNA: TGTGCCAGGGACGTATTGCGGGAGGTCTCCTACGAGCAGTACTTC
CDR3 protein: CARDVLREVSYEQYF

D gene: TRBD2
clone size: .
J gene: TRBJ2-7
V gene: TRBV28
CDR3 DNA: TGTGCCAGCAGGGGCGGGGGGCAGCACGAGCAGTACTTC
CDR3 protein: CASRGGGQHEQYF

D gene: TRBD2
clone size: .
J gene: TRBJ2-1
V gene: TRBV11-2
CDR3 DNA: TGTGCCAGCAGCTTAGGGACTAGCGGGAGGCCCTGGGCTGAGCAGTTCTTC
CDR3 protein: CASSLGTSGRPWAEQFF

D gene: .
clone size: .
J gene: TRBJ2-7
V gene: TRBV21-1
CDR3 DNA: TGTGCCAGCAGCAAAGGGGCGCGGGTCTGGCTCTACGAGCAGTACTTC
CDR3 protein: CASSKGARVWLYEQYF

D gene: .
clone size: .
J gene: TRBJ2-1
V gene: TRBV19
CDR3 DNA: TGTGCCAGTAGTTTCCGGGGTACGAATGAGCAGTTCTTC
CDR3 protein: CASSFRGTNEQFF

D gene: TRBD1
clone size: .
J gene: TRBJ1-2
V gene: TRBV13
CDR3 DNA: TGTGCCAGCAGCAGAAGACAGGGGGAGGATGGCTACACCTTC
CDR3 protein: CASSRRQGEDGYTF

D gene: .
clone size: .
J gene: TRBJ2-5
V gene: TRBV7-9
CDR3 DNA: TGTGCCAGCAGCTACCTTCGAACAGATCAAGAGACCCAGTACTTC
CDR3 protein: CASSYLRTDQETQYF

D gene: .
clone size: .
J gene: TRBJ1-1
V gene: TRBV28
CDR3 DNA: TGTGCCAGCAGTGAAATCCAACCGAACACTGAAGCTTTCTTT
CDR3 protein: CASSEIQPNTEAFF

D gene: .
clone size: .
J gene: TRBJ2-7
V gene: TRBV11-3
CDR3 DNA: TGTGCCAGCAGCTCCAGGGGGGGACCCTACGAGCAGTACTTC
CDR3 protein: CASSSRGGPYEQYF

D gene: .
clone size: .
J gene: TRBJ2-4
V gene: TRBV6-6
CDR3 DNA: TGTGCCAGCAGTTACTCCGGGACCCCGAGATCCCCAATTCAGTACTTC
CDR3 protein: CASSYSGTPRSPIQYF

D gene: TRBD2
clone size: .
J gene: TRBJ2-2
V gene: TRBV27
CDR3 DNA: TGTGCCAGCAGTTTTGGACTAGCGGGAGGTTACACCGGGGAGCTGTTTTTT
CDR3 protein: CASSFGLAGGYTGELFF

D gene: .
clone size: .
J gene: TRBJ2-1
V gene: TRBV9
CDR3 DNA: TGTGCCAGCAGCGTTTCGGACAGCTACAATGAGCAGTTCTTC
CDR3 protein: CASSVSDSYNEQFF

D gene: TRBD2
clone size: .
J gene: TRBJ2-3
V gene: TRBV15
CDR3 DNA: TGTGCTACCAGCAGAGCCCACCAACTAGCGGGAGTGTCTGATACGCAGTATTTT
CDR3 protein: CATSRAHQLAGVSDTQYF

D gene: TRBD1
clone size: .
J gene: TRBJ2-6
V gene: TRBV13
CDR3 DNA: TGTGCCAGCAGCTTCGGACAGGGGACCCCGTTGGGGGCCAACGTCCTGACTTTC
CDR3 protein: CASSFGQGTPLGANVLTF

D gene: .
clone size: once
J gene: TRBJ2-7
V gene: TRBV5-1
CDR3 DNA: TGCGCCAGCAGCCCCCGTGTAGGCTACGAGCAGTACTTC
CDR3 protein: CASSPRVGYEQYF

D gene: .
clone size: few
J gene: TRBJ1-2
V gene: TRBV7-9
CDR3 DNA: TGTGCGAGCAGGGCAATTGACGGTAACTATGGCTACACCTTC
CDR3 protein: CASRAIDGNYGYTF